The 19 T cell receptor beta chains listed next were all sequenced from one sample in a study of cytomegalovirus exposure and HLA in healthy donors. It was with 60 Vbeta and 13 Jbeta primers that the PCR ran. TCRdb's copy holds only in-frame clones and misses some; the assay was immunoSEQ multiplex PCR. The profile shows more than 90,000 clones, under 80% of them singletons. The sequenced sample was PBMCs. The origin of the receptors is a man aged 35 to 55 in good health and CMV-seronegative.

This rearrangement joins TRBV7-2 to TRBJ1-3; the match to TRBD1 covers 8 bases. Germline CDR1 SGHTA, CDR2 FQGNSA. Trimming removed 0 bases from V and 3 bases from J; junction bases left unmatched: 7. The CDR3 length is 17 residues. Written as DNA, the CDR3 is TGTGCCAGCAGCTTAGCTGGGCAGGGGGCTGTTGGAAACACCATATATTTT. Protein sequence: CASSLAGQGAVGNTIYF.

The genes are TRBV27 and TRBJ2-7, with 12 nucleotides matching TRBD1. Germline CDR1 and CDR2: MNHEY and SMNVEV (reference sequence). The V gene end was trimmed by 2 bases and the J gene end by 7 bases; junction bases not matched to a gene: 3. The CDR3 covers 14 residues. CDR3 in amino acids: CASSLGTGGREQYF. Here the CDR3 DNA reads TGTGCCAGCAGTTTAGGGACAGGGGGCCGAGAGCAGTACTTC.

The CDR3 region is CASSLSGSRRDEQYF. CDR3 in DNA: TGTGCCAGCAGTTTATCCGGGTCTAGGCGGGACGAGCAGTACTTC. The chain is built from TRBV28 and TRBJ2-7, with D perhaps matching TRBD2 (5 bases). This CDR3 comprises 15 residues. CDR1 and CDR2 (germline): MDHEN, SYDVKM. V was clipped by 1 base and J by 5 bases, with 15 bases between them.

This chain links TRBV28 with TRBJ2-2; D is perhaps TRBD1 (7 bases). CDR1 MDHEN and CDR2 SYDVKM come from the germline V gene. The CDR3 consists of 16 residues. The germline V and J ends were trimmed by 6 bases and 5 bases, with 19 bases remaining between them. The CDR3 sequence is CASSRAIRGDTGELFF. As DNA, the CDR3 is TGTGCCAGCAGCCGCGCGATCAGGGGGGATACCGGGGAGCTGTTTTTT.

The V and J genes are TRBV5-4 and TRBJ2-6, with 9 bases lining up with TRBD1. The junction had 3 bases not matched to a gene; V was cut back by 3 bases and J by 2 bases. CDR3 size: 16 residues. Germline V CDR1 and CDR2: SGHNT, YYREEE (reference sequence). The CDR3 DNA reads TGTGCCAGCAGCTACCGACAGGGGGCTGGGGCCAACGTCCTGACTTTC. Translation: CASSYRQGAGANVLTF.

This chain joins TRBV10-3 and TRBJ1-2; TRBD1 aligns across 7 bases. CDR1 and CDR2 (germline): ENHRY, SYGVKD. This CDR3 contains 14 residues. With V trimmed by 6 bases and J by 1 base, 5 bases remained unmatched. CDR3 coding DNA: TGTGCCATCAGCGCGACAGGGTTTAACTATGGCTACACCTTC. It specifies CAISATGFNYGYTF.

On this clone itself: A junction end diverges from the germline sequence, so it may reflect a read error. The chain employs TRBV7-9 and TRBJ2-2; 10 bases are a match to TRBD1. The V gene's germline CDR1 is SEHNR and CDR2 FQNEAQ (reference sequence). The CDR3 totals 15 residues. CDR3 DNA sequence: TGTTCCAGCAGCTTCGTTGGACAGGGGGGCGGGGAGCTGTTTTTT. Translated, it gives CSSSFVGQGGGELFF.

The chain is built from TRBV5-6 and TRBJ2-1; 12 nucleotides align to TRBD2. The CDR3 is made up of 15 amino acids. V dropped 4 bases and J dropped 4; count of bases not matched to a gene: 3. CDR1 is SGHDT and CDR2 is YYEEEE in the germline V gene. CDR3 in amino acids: CASSLTSGRYNEQFF. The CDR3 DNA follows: TGTGCCAGCAGCCTGACTAGCGGGAGATACAATGAGCAGTTCTTC.

The CDR3 is CSVTLDSAIGEAFF. As DNA, the CDR3 is TGCAGCGTGACTTTGGACAGCGCCATCGGTGAAGCTTTCTTT. The gene calls are TRBV29-1 and TRBJ1-1, with TRBD1 as a possible D gene (6 bases). Germline values: CDR1 SQVTM, CDR2 ANQGSEA. Trimming removed 6 bases at V and 7 bases at J, with 21 bases between. The CDR3 contains 14 residues. Complete variable domain (other parts from reference TRBV29-1 and TRBJ1-1): SAVISQKPSRDICQRGTSLTIQCQVDSQVTMMFWYRQQPGQSLTLIATANQGSEATYESGFVIDKFPISRPNLTFSTLTVSNMSPEDSSIYLCSVTLDSAIGEAFFGQGTRLTVV.

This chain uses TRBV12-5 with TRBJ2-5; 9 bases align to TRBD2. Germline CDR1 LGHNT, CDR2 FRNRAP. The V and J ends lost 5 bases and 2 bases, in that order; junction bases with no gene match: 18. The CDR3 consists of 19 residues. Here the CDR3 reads CASGKGTDGTSPIQETQYF. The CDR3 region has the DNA TGTGCTAGTGGTAAGGGGACAGACGGGACTAGCCCGATTCAAGAGACCCAGTACTTC.

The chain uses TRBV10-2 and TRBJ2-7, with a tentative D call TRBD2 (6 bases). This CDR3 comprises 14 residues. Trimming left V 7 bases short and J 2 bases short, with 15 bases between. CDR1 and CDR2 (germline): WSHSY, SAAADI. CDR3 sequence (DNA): TGCGCCAGCACCTTTTACGGGGAGGCCTACGAGCAGTACTTC. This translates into CASTFYGEAYEQYF.

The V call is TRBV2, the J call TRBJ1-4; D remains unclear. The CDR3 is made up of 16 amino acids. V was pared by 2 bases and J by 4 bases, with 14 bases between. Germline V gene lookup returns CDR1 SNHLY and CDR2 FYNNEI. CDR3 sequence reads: CASSEFSAPLNEKLFF. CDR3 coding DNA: TGTGCCAGCAGTGAATTCTCTGCGCCTCTTAATGAAAAACTGTTTTTT.

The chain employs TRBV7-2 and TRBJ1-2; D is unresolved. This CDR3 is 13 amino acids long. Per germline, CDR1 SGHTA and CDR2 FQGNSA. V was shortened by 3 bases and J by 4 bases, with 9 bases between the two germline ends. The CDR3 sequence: CASSFSPAYGYTF. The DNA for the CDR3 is TGTGCCAGCAGCTTTAGCCCCGCCTATGGCTACACCTTC.

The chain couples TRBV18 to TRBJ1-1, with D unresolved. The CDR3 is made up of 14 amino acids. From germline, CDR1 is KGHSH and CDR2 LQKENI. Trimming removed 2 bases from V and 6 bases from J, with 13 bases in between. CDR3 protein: CASSPLSGQSEAFF. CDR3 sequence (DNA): TGTGCCAGCTCACCATTGTCAGGCCAATCTGAAGCTTTCTTT. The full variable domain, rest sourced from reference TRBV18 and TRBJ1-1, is NAGVMQNPRHLVRRRGQEARLRCSPMKGHSHVYWYRQLPEEGLKFMVYLQKENIIDESGMPKERFSAEFPKEGPSILRIQQVVRGDSAAYFCASSPLSGQSEAFFGQGTRLTVV.

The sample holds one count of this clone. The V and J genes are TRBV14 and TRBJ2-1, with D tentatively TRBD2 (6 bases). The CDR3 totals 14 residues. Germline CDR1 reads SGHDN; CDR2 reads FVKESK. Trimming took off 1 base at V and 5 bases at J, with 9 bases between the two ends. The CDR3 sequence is CASSQGGNNNEQFF. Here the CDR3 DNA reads TGTGCCAGCAGCCAAGGCGGGAATAACAATGAGCAGTTCTTC.

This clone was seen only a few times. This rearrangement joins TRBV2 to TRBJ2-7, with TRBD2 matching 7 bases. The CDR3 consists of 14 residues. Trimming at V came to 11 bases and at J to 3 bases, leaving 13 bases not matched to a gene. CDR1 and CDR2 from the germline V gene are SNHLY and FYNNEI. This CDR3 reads CALRRGRTDYEQYF. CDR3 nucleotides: TGTGCCCTCCGGCGGGGGAGGACGGACTACGAGCAGTACTTC.

The CDR3 is CASSWASGKMGEQYF. The DNA of the CDR3 is TGTGCCAGCAGCTGGGCTAGCGGGAAAATGGGTGAGCAGTACTTC. The chain recombines TRBV7-2 with TRBJ2-5, with 9 nucleotides matching TRBD2. V dropped 4 bases and J dropped 11; count of bases not matched to a gene: 14. There are 15 residues in the CDR3. The germline V gene encodes CDR1 SGHTA and CDR2 FQGNSA.

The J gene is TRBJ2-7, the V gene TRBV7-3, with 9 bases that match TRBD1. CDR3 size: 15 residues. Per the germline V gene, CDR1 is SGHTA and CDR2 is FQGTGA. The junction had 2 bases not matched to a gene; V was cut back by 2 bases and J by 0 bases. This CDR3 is CASSLGTGISYEQYF. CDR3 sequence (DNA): TGTGCCAGCAGCTTAGGGACAGGGATCTCCTACGAGCAGTACTTC.

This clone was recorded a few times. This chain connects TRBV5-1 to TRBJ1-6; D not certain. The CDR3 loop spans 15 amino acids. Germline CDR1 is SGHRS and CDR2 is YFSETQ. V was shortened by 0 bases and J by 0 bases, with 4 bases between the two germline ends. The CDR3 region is CASSLESSYNSPLHF. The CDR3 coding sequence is TGCGCCAGCAGCTTGGAGAGCTCCTATAATTCACCCCTCCACTTT.